One sample yielded the 5 T cell receptor beta chains listed below, sequenced in a study of T cells expressing NK-cell markers. TCRdb re-called the 5' RACE reads and catalogs CDR3 proteins one per entry, DNA excluded. This listing includes about 450,000 distinct CDR3 sequences. Sequencing was done on a sample of blood T cells: a sorted CD56 or NKG2C T cell subset, CD4+ or CD8+ T cells, or bulk PBMC T cells (not recorded which). The receptors derive from a woman between 18 and 75 years old in good health.

The chain joins TRBV20-1 to TRBJ2-3. The CDR3 is 14 residues long. The germline V gene encodes CDR1 DFQATT and CDR2 SNEGSKA (reference sequence). The CDR3 sequence is CSARDLTRTDTQYF.

This chain joins TRBV6-2 or TRBV6-3 and TRBJ2-5; TCRdb returns TRBD2, unconfirmable since there is no DNA. CDR3 size: 14 residues. The V gene's germline CDR1 is MNHEY and CDR2 SVGEGT. This CDR3 reads CASSSSGGAETQYF.

The J gene is TRBJ2-2, the V gene TRBV9; TCRdb's D gene call, TRBD1, goes unchecked for lack of DNA. Germline loops: CDR1 SGDLS, CDR2 YYNGEE. This CDR3 is 15 amino acids long. The CDR3 region is CASSRPPGDGGELFF.

The chain has TRBV5-1 and TRBJ2-3; the TCRdb call, TRBD2, lacks DNA for checking. Looked up from germline, CDR1 is SGHRS and CDR2 is YFSETQ. The CDR3 contains 14 residues. This CDR3 is CASWAGGFTDTQYF.

The chain combines TRBV29-1 with TRBJ1-2; there is no DNA to check the TCRdb D call of TRBD1. Looked up from germline, CDR1 is SQVTM and CDR2 is ANQGSEA. There are 15 residues in the CDR3. The CDR3 is CSVDDFTGGGNGYTF.